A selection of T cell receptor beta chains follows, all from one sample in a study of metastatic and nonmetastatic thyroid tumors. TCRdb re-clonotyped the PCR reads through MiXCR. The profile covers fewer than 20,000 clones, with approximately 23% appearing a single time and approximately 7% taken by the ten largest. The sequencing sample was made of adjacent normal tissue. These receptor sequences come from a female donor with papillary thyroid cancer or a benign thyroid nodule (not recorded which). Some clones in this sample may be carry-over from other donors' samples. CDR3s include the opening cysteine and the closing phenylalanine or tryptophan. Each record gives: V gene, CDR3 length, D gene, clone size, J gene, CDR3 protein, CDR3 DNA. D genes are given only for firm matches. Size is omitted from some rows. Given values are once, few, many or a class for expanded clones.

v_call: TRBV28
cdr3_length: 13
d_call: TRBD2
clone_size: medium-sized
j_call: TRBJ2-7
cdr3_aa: CASSLAGEGEQYF
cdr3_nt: TGTGCCAGCAGTTTAGCGGGGGAGGGCGAGCAGTACTTC

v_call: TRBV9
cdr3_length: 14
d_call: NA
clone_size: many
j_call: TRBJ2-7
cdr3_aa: CASSVAWEGYEQYF
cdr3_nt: TGTGCCAGCAGCGTAGCATGGGAAGGTTACGAGCAGTACTTC

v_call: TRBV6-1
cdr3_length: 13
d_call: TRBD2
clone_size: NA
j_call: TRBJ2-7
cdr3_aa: CASIRGVSYEQYF
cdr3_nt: TGTGCCAGCATCCGGGGGGTCTCCTACGAGCAGTACTTC

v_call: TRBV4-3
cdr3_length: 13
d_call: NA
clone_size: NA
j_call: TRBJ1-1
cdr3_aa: CASSQDLVTEAFF
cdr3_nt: TGCGCCAGCAGCCAAGATTTGGTAACTGAAGCTTTCTTT

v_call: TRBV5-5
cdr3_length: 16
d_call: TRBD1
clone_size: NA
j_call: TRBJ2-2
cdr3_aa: CATQLRTGANTGELFF
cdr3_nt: TGTGCCACCCAGCTACGGACAGGAGCGAACACCGGGGAGCTGTTTTTT

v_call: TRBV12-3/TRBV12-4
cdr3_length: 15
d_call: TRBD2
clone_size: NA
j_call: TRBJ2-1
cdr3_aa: CASRSGLAGVSEQFF
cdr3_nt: TGTGCCAGCAGATCGGGACTAGCGGGAGTAAGTGAGCAGTTCTTC

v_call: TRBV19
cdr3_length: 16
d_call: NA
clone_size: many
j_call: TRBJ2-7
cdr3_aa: CASSVGGHMAYYEQYF
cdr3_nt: TGTGCCAGTAGTGTCGGAGGACACATGGCATACTACGAGCAGTACTTC

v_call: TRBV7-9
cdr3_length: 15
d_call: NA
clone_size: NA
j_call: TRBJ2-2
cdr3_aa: CASHGAEENTGELFF
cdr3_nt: TGTGCCAGCCACGGGGCGGAAGAGAACACCGGGGAGCTGTTTTTT

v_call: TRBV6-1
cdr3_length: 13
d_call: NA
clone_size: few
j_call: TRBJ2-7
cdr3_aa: CASRGVSPYDQYF
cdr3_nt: TGTGCCAGCCGAGGGGTATCCCCCTACGATCAGTACTTC

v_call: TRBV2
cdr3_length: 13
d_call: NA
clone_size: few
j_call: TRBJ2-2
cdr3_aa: CASVWGPRGELFF
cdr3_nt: TGTGCCAGCGTTTGGGGGCCTCGAGGGGAGCTGTTTTTT

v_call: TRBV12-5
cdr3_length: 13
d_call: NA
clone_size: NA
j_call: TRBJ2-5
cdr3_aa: CASGGTFQETQYF
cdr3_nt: TGCGCTAGTGGTGGGACTTTCCAAGAGACGCAGTACTTC

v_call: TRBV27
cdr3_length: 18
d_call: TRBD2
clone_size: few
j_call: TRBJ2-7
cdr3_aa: CASSPLPGGTSGRDEQYF
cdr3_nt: TGTGCCAGCAGTCCACTCCCCGGTGGGACTAGCGGGAGGGACGAGCAGTACTTC

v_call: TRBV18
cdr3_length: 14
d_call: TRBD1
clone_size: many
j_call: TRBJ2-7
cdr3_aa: CASSPPGQGYEQYF
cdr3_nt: TGTGCCAGCTCACCACCGGGACAGGGGTACGAGCAGTACTTC

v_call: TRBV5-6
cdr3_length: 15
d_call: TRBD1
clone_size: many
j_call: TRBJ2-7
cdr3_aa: CASSLVGTGDYEQYF
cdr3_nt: TGTGCCAGCAGCTTGGTGGGGACAGGAGACTACGAGCAGTACTTC

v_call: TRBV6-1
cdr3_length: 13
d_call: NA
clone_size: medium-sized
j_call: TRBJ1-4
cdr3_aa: CASTEGRDEKLFF
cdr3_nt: TGTGCCAGCACCGAAGGGAGGGACGAAAAACTGTTTTTT

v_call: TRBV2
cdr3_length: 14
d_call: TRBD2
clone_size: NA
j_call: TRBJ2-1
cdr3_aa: CASRGGMGYNEQFF
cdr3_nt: TGTGCCAGCAGGGGGGGGATGGGGTACAATGAGCAGTTCTTC

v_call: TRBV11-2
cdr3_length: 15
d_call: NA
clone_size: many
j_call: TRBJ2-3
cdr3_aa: CASRPTLGVTDTQYF
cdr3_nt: TGTGCCAGCAGACCCACGTTGGGGGTTACAGATACGCAGTATTTT

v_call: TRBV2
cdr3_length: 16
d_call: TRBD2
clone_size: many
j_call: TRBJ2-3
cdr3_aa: CASSEGGTSGTDTQYF
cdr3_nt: TGTGCCAGCAGTGAGGGTGGGACTAGCGGCACAGATACGCAGTATTTT

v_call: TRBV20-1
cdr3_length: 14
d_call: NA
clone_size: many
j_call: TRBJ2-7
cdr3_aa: CSANPSPADYEQYF
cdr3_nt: TGCAGTGCTAACCCCTCCCCCGCCGACTACGAGCAGTACTTC

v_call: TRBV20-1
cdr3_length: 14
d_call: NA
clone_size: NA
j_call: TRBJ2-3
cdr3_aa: CSSVGLVSTDTQYF
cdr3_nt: TGCAGTTCCGTGGGACTGGTTAGCACTGATACGCAGTATTTT

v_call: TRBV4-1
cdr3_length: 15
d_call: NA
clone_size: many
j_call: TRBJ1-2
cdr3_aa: CASSQVTGYNYGYTF
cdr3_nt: TGCGCCAGCAGCCAAGTCACAGGCTACAACTATGGCTACACCTTC

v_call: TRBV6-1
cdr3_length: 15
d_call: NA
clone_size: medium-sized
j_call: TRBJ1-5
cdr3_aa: CASSERMATNQPQHF
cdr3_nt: TGTGCCAGCAGTGAAAGAATGGCAACTAATCAGCCCCAGCATTTT

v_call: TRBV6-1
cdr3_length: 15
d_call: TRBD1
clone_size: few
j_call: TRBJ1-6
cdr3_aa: CASTRPGTANSPLHF
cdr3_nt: TGTGCCAGCACCCGGCCAGGGACAGCTAATTCACCCCTCCACTTT

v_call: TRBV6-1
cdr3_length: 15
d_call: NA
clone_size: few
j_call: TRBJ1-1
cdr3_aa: CASSVLGGGNTEAFF
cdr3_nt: TGTGCCAGCAGTGTGCTGGGGGGGGGGAACACTGAAGCTTTCTTT

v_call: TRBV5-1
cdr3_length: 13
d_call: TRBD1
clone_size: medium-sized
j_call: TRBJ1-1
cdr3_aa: CASSLVVTGDAFF
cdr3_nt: TGCGCCAGCAGCTTGGTCGTGACAGGGGACGCTTTCTTT

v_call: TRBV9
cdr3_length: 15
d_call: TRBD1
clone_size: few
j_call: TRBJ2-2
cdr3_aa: CASSVWQGATGELFF
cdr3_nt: TGTGCCAGCAGCGTATGGCAGGGGGCCACCGGGGAGCTGTTTTTT

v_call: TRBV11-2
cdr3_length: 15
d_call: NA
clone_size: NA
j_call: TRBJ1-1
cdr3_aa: CASSPRVYGDTEAFF
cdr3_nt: TGTGCCAGCAGCCCCAGGGTGTACGGGGACACTGAAGCTTTCTTT

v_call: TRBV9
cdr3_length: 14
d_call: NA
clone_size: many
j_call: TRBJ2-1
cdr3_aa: CASSASASYNEQFF
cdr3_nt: TGTGCCAGCAGCGCTTCAGCGAGCTACAATGAGCAGTTCTTC

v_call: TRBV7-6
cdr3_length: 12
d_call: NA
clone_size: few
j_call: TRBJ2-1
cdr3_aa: CASSYQSGEQFF
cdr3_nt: TGTGCCAGCAGCTACCAGTCCGGTGAGCAGTTCTTC

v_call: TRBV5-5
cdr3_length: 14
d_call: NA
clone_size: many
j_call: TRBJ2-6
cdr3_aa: CASSVTVGANVLTF
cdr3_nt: TGTGCCAGCAGCGTGACAGTTGGGGCCAACGTCCTGACTTTC

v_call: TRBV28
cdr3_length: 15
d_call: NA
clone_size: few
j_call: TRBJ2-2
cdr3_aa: CASSLAWRWTGELFF
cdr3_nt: TGTGCCAGCAGTCTAGCGTGGAGATGGACCGGGGAGCTGTTTTTT

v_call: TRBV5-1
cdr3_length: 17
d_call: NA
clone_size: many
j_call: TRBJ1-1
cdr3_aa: CASSLRGAMWENTEAFF
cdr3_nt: TGCGCCAGCAGCTTGCGGGGGGCTATGTGGGAGAACACTGAAGCTTTCTTT

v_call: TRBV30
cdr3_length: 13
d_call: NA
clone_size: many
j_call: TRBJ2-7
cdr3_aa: CAWSDGRGYEQYF
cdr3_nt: TGTGCCTGGAGTGATGGCAGGGGCTACGAGCAGTACTTC